This T cell receptor beta chain was captured in a study of cytomegalovirus exposure and HLA in healthy donors. Study conclusions and caveats: Through in vitro validation, a few CMV-associated chains were shown to be specific for CMV antigens. Most TCR sequences were uncommon, yet certain public TCRs appeared in many donors. The investigators catalogued 160 or so TCR beta chains as cytomegalovirus-associated. In the approximately 120 validation repertoires, a later analysis found that first-cohort TCR clusters tended to co-occur.

The repertoire was sequenced with immunoSEQ multiplex PCR; TCRdb's copy has only in-frame clones and lacks some. The table shows about 120,000 clones, with 70% to 90% occurring only once. The V end lost 2 bases, the J end lost 0 bases, and 14 bases lay between the germline ends. The CDR3 runs to 16 residues. Germline CDR1 is MGHDK and CDR2 is SYGVNS. As for this clone: Its target is not known.

The chain uses TRBV25-1 and TRBJ2-7, with D perhaps TRBD1 (6 bases). The receptor comes from a woman between 18 and 30 years old in good health and CMV-seronegative. What was sequenced was PBMCs. CDR3 nucleotides: TGTGCCAGCAGTGAACTGGGACAACTAAACTCCTACGAGCAGTACTTC. It yields the protein CASSELGQLNSYEQYF.